The sequence of this T cell receptor (beta chain) was determined in a study of blood T cell repertoires in COVID-19. Study in general: Donors in the United States, Italy and Spain gave samples during acute or convalescent COVID-19. T cells, B-cell-depleted T cells, or PBMCs supplied cDNA or gDNA.

Per the original methods: Quantification of nucleated cells was approximated via reference gene primer amplification. Profiled with immunoSEQ multiplex PCR; TCRdb holds only in-frame clones, not every one. V and J calls and clone size follow that table, whereas D and trimming were derived from the DNA. The data hold about 250,000 clones, with roughly 87% observed a single time. The CDR3 is made up of 14 amino acids. The V gene lost 6 bases and the J gene lost 4 bases, with 13 bases spanning the gap. Germline assignment: CDR1 LGHDT and CDR2 YNNKEL (reference sequence). Clinical histories supplied by participants themselves formed the basis of cohort assignment.

Material for sequencing was PBMCs or T cells enriched from blood (not recorded which). The V gene is TRBV3-1 (or the pseudogene TRBV3-2), the J gene TRBJ1-5, with D maybe TRBD1 (6 bases). This clonotype was obtained from a woman aged 25-40 years with acute COVID-19. The CDR3 loop reads CASRYPDRNQPQHF. Here the CDR3 DNA reads TGTGCCAGCAGATACCCGGACAGAAATCAGCCCCAGCATTTT.